The entry that follows covers one T cell receptor beta chain sequence. The antigen is undetermined. With 5 bases clipped from V and 5 bases from J, the junction kept 12 bases outside the gene matches. In germline, CDR1 is SGHAT, CDR2 FQDESV (reference sequence). This CDR3 has 16 residues. The data belong to a study of cytomegalovirus exposure and HLA in healthy donors. Regarding the study as a whole: Listed as cytomegalovirus-associated were about 160 TCR beta chains. Under in vitro conditions, a few CMV-associated chains were confirmed as specific for CMV antigens. Some public TCRs appeared in many individuals, while most sequences were rare.

TCRdb's table, derived via immunoSEQ multiplex PCR, lists solely in-frame clones and lacks some. The sample yields about 400,000 clones, 86% seen once. The sequenced sample was PBMCs. The source of this sequence is a woman between 18 and 30 years old in good health and CMV-seronegative. The chain carries TRBV11-1 and TRBJ2-1; TRBD1 agrees at 7 bases. The CDR3 DNA sequence: TGTGCCAGCAGCCGCGACAGGGCCCGCCTAAACAATGAGCAGTTCTTC. It codes for CASSRDRARLNNEQFF.